The next 6 T cell receptor beta chains were all read from a single sample in a study of PD-1 blockade in mismatch repair-deficient tumors (dated by TCRdb to 2016 to 2017). Library method: the immunoSEQ multiplex PCR assay. In its TCRdb copy, this immuneACCESS table keeps in-frame sequences only and misses some clones. Where compared with another copy, unresolved V genes explain less than half of these, and the others have no known cause. Across this sample there are about 110,000 clones, with approximately 80% seen only once. Jointly, the top ten make up about 4.5% of the sample. The sample was peripheral blood, taken roughly 13 months after starting pembrolizumab. These receptors all stem from an adult with mismatch repair-deficient cancer.

The V call is TRBV7-9, the J call TRBJ1-5; the D is unclear. Trimming stripped 5 bases from V and 1 base from J, with 12 bases between. There are 15 residues in the CDR3. Germline assignment: CDR1 SEHNR and CDR2 FQNEAQ (reference sequence). The CDR3 sequence: CASSPEAPSNQPQHF. CDR3 nucleotides: TGTGCCAGCAGCCCCGAGGCACCCAGCAATCAGCCCCAGCATTTT.

The CDR3 loop is CASSREGQGHEQYF. The CDR3 DNA follows: TGTGCCAGCAGCCGCGAGGGACAGGGCCACGAGCAGTACTTC. This sequence joins TRBV14 and TRBJ2-7; 9 positions match TRBD1. With 4 bases clipped from V and 5 bases from J, the junction kept 6 bases outside the gene matches. Germline loops: CDR1 SGHDN, CDR2 FVKESK. CDR3 length: 14 amino acids.

This chain uses TRBV5-8 with TRBJ2-1, with 10 positions matching TRBD1. The CDR3 loop spans 15 amino acids. The J segment lost 1 base and the V segment lost 3 bases, leaving 1 base of the junction unmatched. Germline V gene sequence: CDR1 SGHTS, CDR2 YDEGEE. This CDR3 is CASSWGQGSYNEQFF. The CDR3 nucleotides read TGTGCCAGCAGCTGGGGACAGGGGTCCTACAATGAGCAGTTCTTC.

This clone came up a few times. This sequence joins TRBV7-9 and TRBJ2-1; a weak D match, TRBD2 (5 bases). The CDR3 has 12 amino acids. V lost 6 bases, J lost 8 bases, and 11 bases lay in between. Germline values: CDR1 SEHNR, CDR2 FQNEAQ (reference sequence). The CDR3 loop reads CASRHLADEQFF. The CDR3 DNA reads TGTGCCAGCAGGCATCTAGCTGATGAGCAGTTCTTC.

This clone is a singleton in its sample. The chain uses TRBV30 and TRBJ1-5; D gene uncertain. V was pared by 0 bases and J by 4 bases, with 16 bases between. CDR1 is GTSNPN and CDR2 is SVGIG in the germline V gene (reference sequence). The CDR3 runs to 16 residues. This CDR3 reads CAWSVPGSNLNQPQHF. The CDR3 DNA reads as TGTGCCTGGAGTGTTCCGGGATCGAACCTTAATCAGCCCCAGCATTTT.

This clone was found once. The chain joins TRBV6-5 to TRBJ2-1; TRBD2 matches at 10 bases. V gave up 7 bases and J gave up 7 bases; unmatched junction bases: 10. The germline V gene has CDR1 MNHEY and CDR2 SVGAGI. The CDR3 length is 15 residues. The CDR3 reads CASTPEAGGPNEQFF. The CDR3 DNA reads as TGTGCCAGCACCCCCGAAGCGGGAGGGCCAAATGAGCAGTTCTTC.